The entry below gives a single T cell receptor beta chain sequence along with its context. Its target is unknown. The V and J ends lost 1 base and 4 bases respectively, with 10 bases between them. Looked up from germline, CDR1 is SQVTM and CDR2 is ANQGSEA. The CDR3 runs to 13 residues. This sample was included in a study of CD8+ T cells in alopecia areata. Turning to the study itself: For the treated group, dosing was oral tofacitinib at 5 to 10 mg twice daily. The tofacitinib course ran for 6 to 18 months and was followed by 6 months off drug.

Overall study findings and caveats: In lesional scalp, particularly from alopecia totalis/universalis, clonality was higher than in normal scalp.

Described treatment: oral pan-JAK inhibitor, 5-10 mg twice daily. As the sequencing template, cDNA was produced by extracting RNA and reverse transcribing it. Only in-frame clones appear in the TCRdb table, and some are missing; sequencing was by immunoSEQ multiplex PCR. This sample has fewer than 200,000 clones; around 58% occur once, and the top ten carry over 9.5%. J is TRBJ1-2 and V is TRBV29-1, with D unresolved. The clonotype was recovered from a human donor with alopecia areata. The specimen comprised CD8+ T cells sorted from blood, sampled at week 24, from a patient treated with tofacitinib. CDR3 DNA sequence: TGCAGCGTTGAAGCAGGACCAGCCTATGGCTACACCTTC. Amino acid sequence: CSVEAGPAYGYTF. Full variable domain (remainder filled in from reference TRBV29-1 and TRBJ1-2): SAVISQKPSRDICQRGTSLTIQCQVDSQVTMMFWYRQQPGQSLTLIATANQGSEATYESGFVIDKFPISRPNLTFSTLTVSNMSPEDSSIYLCSVEAGPAYGYTFGSGTRLTVV.